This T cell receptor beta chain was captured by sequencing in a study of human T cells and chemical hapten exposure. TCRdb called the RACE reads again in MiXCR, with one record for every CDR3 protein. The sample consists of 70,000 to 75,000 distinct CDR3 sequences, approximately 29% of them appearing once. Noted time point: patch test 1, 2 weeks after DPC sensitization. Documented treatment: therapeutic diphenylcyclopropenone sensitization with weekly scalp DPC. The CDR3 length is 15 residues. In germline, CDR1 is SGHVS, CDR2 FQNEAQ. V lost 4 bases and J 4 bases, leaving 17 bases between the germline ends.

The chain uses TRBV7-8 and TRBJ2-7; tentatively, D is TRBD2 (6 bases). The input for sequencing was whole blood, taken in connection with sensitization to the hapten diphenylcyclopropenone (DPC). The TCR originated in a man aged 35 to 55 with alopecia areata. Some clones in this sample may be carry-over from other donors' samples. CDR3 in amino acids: CASSSPGLNGYEQYF. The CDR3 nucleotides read TGTGCCAGCAGCTCCCCTGGACTAAACGGTTACGAGCAGTACTTC.